Presented here are 27 T cell receptor beta chains from one specimen sequenced in a study of cytomegalovirus exposure and HLA in healthy donors. With 60 Vbeta and 13 Jbeta primers, the PCR was carried out. The repertoire was sequenced with immunoSEQ multiplex PCR; TCRdb's copy has only in-frame clones and lacks some. Its table lists under 35,000 clones. Sequences were obtained from PBMCs. The receptors shown here come from a man aged 25 to 45 in good health and CMV-seronegative.

The chain carries TRBV7-9 and TRBJ2-7; 8 bases map to TRBD1. This CDR3 spans 15 amino acids. V gave up 6 bases and J gave up 1 base; unmatched junction bases: 8. The germline V gene has CDR1 SEHNR and CDR2 FQNEAQ (reference sequence). The CDR3 protein is CASRAGGGLSYEQYF. In DNA form, the CDR3 reads TGTGCCAGCAGAGCAGGGGGCGGACTATCCTACGAGCAGTACTTC.

This sequence joins TRBV7-2 and TRBJ2-7; the match to TRBD1 covers 9 bases. Germline V lookup: CDR1 SGHTA, CDR2 FQGNSA. The CDR3 loop spans 15 amino acids. The V segment lost 4 bases and the J segment 1 base; nucleotides outside the gene matches: 5. The CDR3 protein is CASSWNRGHSYEQYF. The CDR3, as DNA: TGTGCCAGCAGCTGGAACAGGGGGCATTCCTACGAGCAGTACTTC. Based on the CDR3 plus reference TRBV7-2 and TRBJ2-7, the full variable domain is GAGVSQSPSNKVTEKGKDVELRCDPISGHTALYWYRQSLGQGLEFLIYFQGNSAPDKSGLPSDRFSAERTGGSVSTLTIQRTQQEDSAVYLCASSWNRGHSYEQYFGPGTRLTVT.

The CDR3 DNA sequence: TGTGCCAGCAGTTACCAGGGAAGTCAGCCCCAGCATTTT. It is translated as CASSYQGSQPQHF. The V gene is TRBV6-5, the J gene TRBJ1-5, with a possible D match to TRBD1 (5 bases). Trimming removed 2 bases from V and 6 bases from J, with 8 bases in between. This CDR3 has 13 residues. CDR1 is MNHEY, CDR2 SVGAGI, per germline.

The J gene is TRBJ2-1, the V gene TRBV11-3; the match to TRBD2 covers 7 bases. The junction had 5 bases not matched to a gene; V was cut back by 3 bases and J by 3 bases. The CDR3 is made up of 15 amino acids. Germline values: CDR1 SGHNT, CDR2 YENEEA. The CDR3 DNA is TGTGCCAGCAGCTTGTCGCGGGGGAGCTACAATGAGCAGTTCTTC. As protein: CASSLSRGSYNEQFF.

V gene TRBV27 combines with J gene TRBJ1-2; 11 nucleotides match TRBD1. Germline V gives CDR1 MNHEY, CDR2 SMNVEV (reference sequence). CDR3 size: 18 residues. The junction had 11 bases not matched to a gene; V was cut back by 3 bases and J by 2 bases. The CDR3 DNA sequence: TGTGCCAGCAGTTTCCTCCTCCCCGGGACAGGGGGGAACTATGGCTACACCTTC. As protein: CASSFLLPGTGGNYGYTF.

This rearrangement joins TRBV4-2 to TRBJ2-2; the D gene is possibly TRBD2 (5 bases). Trimming left V 4 bases short and J 4 bases short, with 19 bases between. From germline, CDR1 is LGHNA and CDR2 YNFKEQ. CDR3 size: 17 residues. CDR3 bases: TGTGCCAGCAGCCTTACTGCGGTACCGGACTCCACCGGGGAGCTGTTTTTT. As protein: CASSLTAVPDSTGELFF.

This sequence joins TRBV7-9 and TRBJ2-7, with 13 bases identical to TRBD2. V dropped 0 bases and J dropped 8; count of bases not matched to a gene: 4. CDR1 and CDR2 (germline): SEHNR, FQNEAQ (reference sequence). CDR3 length equals 15 residues. CDR3 nucleotides: TGTGCCAGCAGCTTAGCGACGGGGACTAGCGGGAAGCAGTACTTC. Translating gives CASSLATGTSGKQYF. Drawing the rest from reference TRBV7-9 and TRBJ2-7, the complete variable domain is DTGVSQNPRHKITKRGQNVTFRCDPISEHNRLYWYRQTLGQGPEFLTYFQNEAQLEKSRLLSDRFSAERPKGSFSTLEIQRTEQGDSAMYLCASSLATGTSGKQYFGPGTRLTVT.

V and J are TRBV7-8 and TRBJ1-3; the match to TRBD1 covers 11 bases. This CDR3 is 16 amino acids long. From germline, CDR1 is SGHVS and CDR2 FQNEAQ. V dropped 5 bases and J dropped 4; count of bases not matched to a gene: 7. This chain's CDR3 is CASSPTRTGGGNTIYF. CDR3 in DNA: TGTGCCAGCAGCCCGACACGGACAGGGGGCGGAAACACCATATATTTT.

This sequence joins TRBV10-3 and TRBJ2-7; 8 bases map to TRBD1. Germline V CDR1 and CDR2: ENHRY, SYGVKD. The V segment lost 6 bases and the J segment 0 bases; nucleotides outside the gene matches: 1. This CDR3 has 13 amino acids. CDR3: CAIRGQGSYEQYF. The CDR3 nucleotides read TGTGCCATCAGAGGACAGGGCTCCTACGAGCAGTACTTC.

The CDR3 DNA is TGTGCCAGCAGTTACTCGAGGACTTCGGTAGCTTTCTTT. This codes for CASSYSRTSVAFF. The chain has TRBV28 and TRBJ1-1; no reliable D call. This CDR3 contains 13 residues. Germline CDR1 reads MDHEN; CDR2 reads SYDVKM. The V gene lost 4 bases and the J gene lost 10 bases, with 16 bases spanning the gap.

The chain has TRBV19 and TRBJ1-5; 7 bases line up with TRBD1. Germline V gene lookup returns CDR1 LNHDA and CDR2 SQIVND (reference sequence). V trimming: 7 bases; J trimming: 2 bases; junction bases outside the gene matches: 11. This CDR3 is 16 amino acids long. The DNA of the CDR3 is TGTGCCAGTATAGCGAGGGGGCGGACAGGCAATCAGCCCCAGCATTTT. Residues: CASIARGRTGNQPQHF.

The chain uses TRBV5-1 and TRBJ2-6; D may be TRBD1 (6 bases). This CDR3 comprises 14 residues. CDR1 and CDR2 from the germline V gene are SGHRS and YFSETQ. Trimming stripped 5 bases from V and 4 bases from J, with 10 bases between. The CDR3 DNA reads as TGCGCCAGCAGTCGGGACATGGGGGCCAACGTCCTGACTTTC. Its protein product is CASSRDMGANVLTF.

The V and J genes are TRBV7-2 and TRBJ2-2, with D perhaps matching TRBD1 (6 bases). The CDR3 contains 15 residues. The germline V gene has CDR1 SGHTA and CDR2 FQGNSA. The V end lost 7 bases, the J end lost 1 base, and 13 bases lay between the germline ends. Here the CDR3 reads CASTGWGQNTGELFF. The CDR3 nucleotides read TGTGCCAGCACCGGATGGGGACAGAACACCGGGGAGCTGTTTTTT.

V usage is TRBV5-4 and J usage is TRBJ1-2; D is unresolved. Trimming shortened V by 0 bases and J by 7 bases, and 7 bases separated the two germline ends. This CDR3 contains 12 residues. CDR1 is SGHNT and CDR2 is YYREEE in the germline V gene (reference sequence). The CDR3 DNA is TGTGCCAGCAGCTTGGCGGGGTTTGGCTACACCTTC. It specifies CASSLAGFGYTF.

V usage is TRBV11-3 and J usage is TRBJ1-2, with 9 bases aligning to TRBD1. This CDR3 spans 15 amino acids. Germline CDR1 is SGHNT and CDR2 is YENEEA. The V gene end was trimmed by 0 bases and the J gene end by 4 bases; junction bases not matched to a gene: 3. This CDR3 reads CASSLERQGGYGYTF. The CDR3 DNA follows: TGTGCCAGCAGCTTAGAGCGACAGGGGGGCTATGGCTACACCTTC.

This chain uses TRBV4-2 with TRBJ2-3; no definite D call. Trimming stripped 0 bases from V and 4 bases from J, with 14 bases between. Per germline, CDR1 LGHNA and CDR2 YNFKEQ. This CDR3 is 16 amino acids long. CDR3 nucleotide sequence: TGTGCCAGCAGCCAAGATGCTGAGCTTAGAGCAGATACGCAGTATTTT. Encoded protein: CASSQDAELRADTQYF.

This chain uses TRBV6-4 with TRBJ2-2; TRBD1 aligns across 11 bases. V dropped 8 bases and J dropped 6; count of bases not matched to a gene: 11. Germline CDR1 reads MRHNA; CDR2 reads SNTAGT. The CDR3 contains 16 residues. CDR3 loop: CASGCWDRGAAGELFF. The CDR3 nucleotides are TGTGCCAGCGGGTGTTGGGACAGGGGGGCTGCCGGGGAGCTGTTTTTT.

The chain recombines TRBV19 with TRBJ2-1; D might be TRBD2 (6 bases). The CDR3 is made up of 14 amino acids. Per germline, CDR1 LNHDA and CDR2 SQIVND (reference sequence). The V end lost 1 base, the J end lost 5 bases, and 9 bases lay between the germline ends. CDR3 coding DNA: TGTGCCAGTAGTATAGCGGGAGCAGACAATGAGCAGTTCTTC. Translated: CASSIAGADNEQFF. Full variable domain (rest looked up from reference TRBV19 and TRBJ2-1): DGGITQSPKYLFRKEGQNVTLSCEQNLNHDAMYWYRQDPGQGLRLIYYSQIVNDFQKGDIAEGYSVSREKKESFPLTVTSAQKNPTAFYLCASSIAGADNEQFFGPGTRLTVL.

The V and J genes are TRBV29-1 and TRBJ1-2; D uncertain. Trimming took 2 bases from V and 4 from J, leaving 5 bases between them. The CDR3 loop spans 11 amino acids. Germline loops: CDR1 SQVTM, CDR2 ANQGSEA. The CDR3 spells CSVEQIYGYTF. Written as DNA, the CDR3 is TGCAGCGTTGAACAGATCTATGGCTACACCTTC.

For the CDR3, the DNA is TGTGCCAGCAGAACCATCCGAGGGGGGGCCGGGGAGCTGTTTTTT. Its translation: CASRTIRGGAGELFF. V is TRBV6-5 and J is TRBJ2-2, with D tentatively TRBD2 (7 bases). CDR3 length: 15 residues. V gave up 6 bases and J gave up 6 bases, with 17 bases separating them. In germline, CDR1 is MNHEY, CDR2 SVGAGI.

V usage is TRBV7-9 and J usage is TRBJ1-5, with D unresolved. Germline-derived CDR1 and CDR2 are SEHNR and FQNEAQ (reference sequence). The V end lost 6 bases, the J end lost 4 bases, and 16 bases lay between the germline ends. This CDR3 region has 15 residues. The CDR3 loop is CASSSAAAENQPQHF. For the CDR3, the DNA is TGTGCCAGCAGTTCGGCCGCGGCAGAAAATCAGCCCCAGCATTTT.

CDR3 DNA sequence: TGTGCCAGCAGTGACCGGGACAGGGCTTATGGCTACACCTTC. Protein: CASSDRDRAYGYTF. V gene TRBV25-1 combines with J gene TRBJ1-2; 9 nucleotides align to TRBD1. This CDR3 is built from 14 residues. The V gene end was trimmed by 3 bases and the J gene end by 5 bases; junction bases not matched to a gene: 4. Germline loops: CDR1 MGHDK, CDR2 SYGVNS.

The genes are TRBV5-4 and TRBJ1-6, with 8 bases aligning to TRBD1. CDR3 length: 16 residues. Germline values: CDR1 SGHNT, CDR2 YYREEE (reference sequence). Trimming cost V 4 bases and J 2 bases; bases outside gene matches: 5. This CDR3 reads CASSADRDPYNSPLHF. Written as DNA, the CDR3 is TGTGCCAGCAGCGCGGACAGGGACCCCTATAATTCACCCCTCCACTTT.

This chain uses TRBV6-5 with TRBJ1-5, with 7 bases identical to TRBD1. The CDR3 is 13 amino acids. Germline V gives CDR1 MNHEY, CDR2 SVGAGI. V dropped 5 bases and J dropped 4; count of bases not matched to a gene: 2. The CDR3 coding sequence is TGTGCCAGCAGTCGACAGGGAAATCAGCCCCAGCATTTT. It encodes CASSRQGNQPQHF.

This chain connects TRBV18 to TRBJ2-3; 7 bases are shared with TRBD2. Germline V lookup: CDR1 KGHSH, CDR2 LQKENI. The CDR3 contains 13 residues. With V trimmed by 5 bases and J by 6 bases, 5 bases remained unmatched. This chain's CDR3 is CASSSLGGDTQYF. The CDR3 bases are TGTGCCAGCTCATCCCTGGGGGGGGATACGCAGTATTTT.

The chain links TRBV4-3 to TRBJ1-2; D is perhaps TRBD1 (5 bases). Trimming took 0 bases from V and 3 from J, leaving 14 bases between them. CDR3 length: 16 amino acids. Per the germline V gene, CDR1 is LGHNA and CDR2 is YSLEER. The CDR3 DNA reads as TGCGCCAGCAGCCAAGAGGGGGGGGACGGATACTATGGCTACACCTTC. Its translation: CASSQEGGDGYYGYTF.

V and J are TRBV30 and TRBJ2-7; 9 nucleotides line up with TRBD2. With V trimmed by 8 bases and J by 8 bases, 19 bases remained unmatched. The CDR3 consists of 15 residues. Germline CDR1 GTSNPN, CDR2 SVGIG (reference sequence). Here the CDR3 DNA reads TGTGCCGGGACCCGAACCGGGCGGGGGGGCCTCCAGCAGTACTTC. Translated, it gives CAGTRTGRGGLQQYF. Full variable domain (outside the CDR3, taken from reference TRBV30 and TRBJ2-7): SQTIHQWPATLVQPVGSPLSLECTVEGTSNPNLYWYRQAAGRGLQLLFYSVGIGQISSEVPQNLSASRPQDRQFILSSKKLLLSDSGFYLCAGTRTGRGGLQQYFGPGTRLTVT.